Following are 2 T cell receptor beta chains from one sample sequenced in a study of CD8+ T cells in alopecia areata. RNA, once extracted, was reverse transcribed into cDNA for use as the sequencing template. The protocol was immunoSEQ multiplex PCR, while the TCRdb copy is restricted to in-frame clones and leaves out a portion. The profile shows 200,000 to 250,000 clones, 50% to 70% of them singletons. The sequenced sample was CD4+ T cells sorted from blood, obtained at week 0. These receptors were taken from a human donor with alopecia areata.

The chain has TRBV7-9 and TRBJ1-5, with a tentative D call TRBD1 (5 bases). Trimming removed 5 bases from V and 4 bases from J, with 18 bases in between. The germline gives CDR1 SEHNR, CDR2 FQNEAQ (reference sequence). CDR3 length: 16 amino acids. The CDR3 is CASSQGNGDGNQPQHF. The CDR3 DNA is TGTGCCAGCAGCCAAGGGAACGGGGACGGGAATCAGCCCCAGCATTTT.

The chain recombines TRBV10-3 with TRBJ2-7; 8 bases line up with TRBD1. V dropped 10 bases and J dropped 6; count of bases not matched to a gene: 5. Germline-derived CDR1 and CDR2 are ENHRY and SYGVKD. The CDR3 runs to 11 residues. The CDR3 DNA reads TGTGCCACACAAACAGGGGGCGAGCAGTACTTC. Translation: CATQTGGEQYF.